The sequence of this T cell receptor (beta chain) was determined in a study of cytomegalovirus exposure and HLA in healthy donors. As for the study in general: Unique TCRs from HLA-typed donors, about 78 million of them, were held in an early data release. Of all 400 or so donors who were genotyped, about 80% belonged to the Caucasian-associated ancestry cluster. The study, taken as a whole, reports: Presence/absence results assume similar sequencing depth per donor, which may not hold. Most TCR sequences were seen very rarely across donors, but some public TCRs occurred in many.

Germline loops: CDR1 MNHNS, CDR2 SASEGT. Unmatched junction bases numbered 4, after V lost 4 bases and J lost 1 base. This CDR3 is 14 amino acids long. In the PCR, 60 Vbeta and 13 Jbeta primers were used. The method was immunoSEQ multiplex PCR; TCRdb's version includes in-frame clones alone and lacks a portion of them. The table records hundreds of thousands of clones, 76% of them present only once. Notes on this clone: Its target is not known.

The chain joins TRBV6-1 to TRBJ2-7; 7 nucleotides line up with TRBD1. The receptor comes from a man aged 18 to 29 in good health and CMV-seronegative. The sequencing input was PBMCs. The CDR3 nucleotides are TGTGCCAGCAGTGTTCGGGACAGATCCTACGAGCAGTACTTC. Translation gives CASSVRDRSYEQYF.